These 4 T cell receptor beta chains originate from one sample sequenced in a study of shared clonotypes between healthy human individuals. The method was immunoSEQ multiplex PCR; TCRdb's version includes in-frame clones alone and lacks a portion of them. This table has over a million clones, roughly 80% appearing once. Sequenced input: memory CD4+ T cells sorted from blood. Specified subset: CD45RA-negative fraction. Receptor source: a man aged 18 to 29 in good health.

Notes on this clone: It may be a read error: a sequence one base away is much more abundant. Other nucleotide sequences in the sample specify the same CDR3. CDR3 loop: CASSLLGLVQETQYF. The DNA of the CDR3 is TGCGCCAGCAGCCTACTGGGGCTAGTACAGGAGACCCAATACTTC. The rearrangement links TRBV4-1 to TRBJ2-5; possibly TRBD1 for D (5 bases). This CDR3 has 15 residues. Germline V gene sequence: CDR1 MGHRA, CDR2 YSYEKL.

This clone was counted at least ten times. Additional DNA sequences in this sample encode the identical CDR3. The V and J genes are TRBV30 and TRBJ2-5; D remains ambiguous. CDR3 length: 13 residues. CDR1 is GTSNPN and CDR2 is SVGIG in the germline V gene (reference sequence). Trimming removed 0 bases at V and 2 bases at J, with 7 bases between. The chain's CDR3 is CAWSVIQQETQYF. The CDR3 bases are TGTGCCTGGAGTGTAATCCAGCAAGAGACCCAGTACTTC.

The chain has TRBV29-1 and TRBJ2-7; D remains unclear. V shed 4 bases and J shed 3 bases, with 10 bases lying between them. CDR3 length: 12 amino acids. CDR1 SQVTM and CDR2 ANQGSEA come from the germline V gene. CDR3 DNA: TGCAGCGTTGTAGTCTCCGGCTACGAGCAGTACTTC. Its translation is CSVVVSGYEQYF.

CDR3 residues: CASSAMGGSTEAFF. The CDR3 nucleotides read TGTGCCAGCAGTGCCATGGGGGGGAGCACTGAAGCTTTCTTT. This chain connects TRBV6-5 to TRBJ1-1; perhaps TRBD1 as D (5 bases). Per the germline V gene, CDR1 is MNHEY and CDR2 is SVGAGI. Trimming removed 5 bases from V and 4 bases from J, with 14 bases in between. The CDR3 totals 14 residues.